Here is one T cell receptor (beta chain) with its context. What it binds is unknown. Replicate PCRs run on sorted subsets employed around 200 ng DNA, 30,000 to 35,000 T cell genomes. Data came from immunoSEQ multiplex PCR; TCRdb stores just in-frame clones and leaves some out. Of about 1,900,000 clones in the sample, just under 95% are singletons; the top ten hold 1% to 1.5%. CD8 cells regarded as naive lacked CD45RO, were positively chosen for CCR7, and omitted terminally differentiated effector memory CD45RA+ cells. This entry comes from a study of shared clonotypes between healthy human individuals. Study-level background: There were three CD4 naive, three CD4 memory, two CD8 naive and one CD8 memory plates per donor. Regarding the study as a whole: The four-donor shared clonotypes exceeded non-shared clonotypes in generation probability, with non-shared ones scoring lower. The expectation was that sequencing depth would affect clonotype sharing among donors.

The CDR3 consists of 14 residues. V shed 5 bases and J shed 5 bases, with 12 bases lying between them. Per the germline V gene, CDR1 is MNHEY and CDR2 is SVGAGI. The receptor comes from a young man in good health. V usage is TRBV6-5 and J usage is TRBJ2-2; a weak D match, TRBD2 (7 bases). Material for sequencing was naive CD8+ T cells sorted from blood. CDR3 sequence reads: CASSQRGGTGELFF. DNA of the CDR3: TGTGCCAGCAGTCAGAGGGGGGGGACCGGGGAGCTGTTTTTT.